This T cell receptor (beta chain) came from a study of tumor and adjacent non-tumor tissue in lung cancer. Across the whole study: Histology: around twelve adenocarcinoma, a couple of squamous cell carcinoma, 1 small cell lung cancer. The study's findings and limits: Top 100 clones took a larger repertoire share in normal lung.

A modified ARM-PCR protocol with three rounds of nested PCR amplified TCRbeta. TCRdb recomputed calls from the multiplex PCR reads with MiXCR, one row per CDR3 protein. The sample yields tens of thousands of distinct CDR3 sequences, 67% seen once. Germline CDR1 reads MNHEY; CDR2 reads SVGEGT. This CDR3 comprises 15 residues. The template was RNA from unsorted bulk tissue. Chemotherapy-naive patients with new lung cancer underwent thoracic surgery in China, August–November 2014. To note about this clonotype: Its antigen is as yet unknown. The junction shows a germline mismatch at one end, possibly a read error.

Sequenced material: lung tumor tissue. The TCR originated in a man between 60 and 75 years old with non-small cell lung cancer. The chain carries TRBV6-2 or TRBV6-3 and TRBJ1-1; no reliable D call. CDR3 nucleotide sequence: TGTGTCAGCAGTTACGGCCGGGATCGGAACACCGAAGCTTTCTTT. Translating gives CVSSYGRDRNTEAFF.